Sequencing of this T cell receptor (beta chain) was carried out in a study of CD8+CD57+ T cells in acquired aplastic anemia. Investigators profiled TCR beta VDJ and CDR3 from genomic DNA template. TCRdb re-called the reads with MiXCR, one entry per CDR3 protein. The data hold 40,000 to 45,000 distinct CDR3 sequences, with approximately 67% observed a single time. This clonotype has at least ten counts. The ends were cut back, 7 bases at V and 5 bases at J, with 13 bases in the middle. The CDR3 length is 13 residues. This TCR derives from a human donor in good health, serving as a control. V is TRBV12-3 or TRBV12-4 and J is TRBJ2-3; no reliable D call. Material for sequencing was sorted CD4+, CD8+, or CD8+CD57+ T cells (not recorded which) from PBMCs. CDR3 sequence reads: CASITSLVDTQYF. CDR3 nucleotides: TGTGCCAGCATCACGAGTCTGGTAGATACGCAGTATTTT.